This T cell receptor beta chain was identified during a study of blood T cell repertoires in COVID-19. Clones were read by immunoSEQ multiplex PCR, and TCRdb kept only the in-frame ones, dropping some. The sample lists around 140,000 clones; 70% to 90% were seen once. Germline assignment: CDR1 SGHNT and CDR2 YYREEE (reference sequence). V was clipped by 4 bases and J by 5 bases, with 4 bases between them. This CDR3 contains 12 residues. The sequencing input was PBMCs or T cells enriched from blood (not recorded which). This clonotype was sampled from a woman aged 45-65 years with acute COVID-19. J is TRBJ1-6 and V is TRBV5-4; no clear D gene. The CDR3: CASSVDNSPLHF. Here the CDR3 DNA reads TGTGCCAGCAGCGTCGATAATTCACCCCTCCACTTT.